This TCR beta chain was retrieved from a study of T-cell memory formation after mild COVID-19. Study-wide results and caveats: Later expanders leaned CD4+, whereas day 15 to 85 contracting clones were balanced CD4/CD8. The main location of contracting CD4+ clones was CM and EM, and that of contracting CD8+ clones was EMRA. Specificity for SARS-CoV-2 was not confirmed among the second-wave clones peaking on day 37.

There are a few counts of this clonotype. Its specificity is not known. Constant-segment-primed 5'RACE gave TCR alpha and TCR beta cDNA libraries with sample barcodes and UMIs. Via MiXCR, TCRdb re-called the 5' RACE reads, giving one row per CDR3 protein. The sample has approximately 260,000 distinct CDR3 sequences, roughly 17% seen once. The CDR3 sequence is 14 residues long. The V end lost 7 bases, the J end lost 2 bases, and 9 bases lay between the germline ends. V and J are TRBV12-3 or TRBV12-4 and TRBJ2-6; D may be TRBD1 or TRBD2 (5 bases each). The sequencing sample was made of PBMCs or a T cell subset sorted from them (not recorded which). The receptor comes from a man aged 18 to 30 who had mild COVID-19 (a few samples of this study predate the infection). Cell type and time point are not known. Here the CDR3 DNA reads TGTGCCAGCACCCGGGGCGCTGGGGCCAACGTCCTGACTTTC. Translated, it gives CASTRGAGANVLTF.